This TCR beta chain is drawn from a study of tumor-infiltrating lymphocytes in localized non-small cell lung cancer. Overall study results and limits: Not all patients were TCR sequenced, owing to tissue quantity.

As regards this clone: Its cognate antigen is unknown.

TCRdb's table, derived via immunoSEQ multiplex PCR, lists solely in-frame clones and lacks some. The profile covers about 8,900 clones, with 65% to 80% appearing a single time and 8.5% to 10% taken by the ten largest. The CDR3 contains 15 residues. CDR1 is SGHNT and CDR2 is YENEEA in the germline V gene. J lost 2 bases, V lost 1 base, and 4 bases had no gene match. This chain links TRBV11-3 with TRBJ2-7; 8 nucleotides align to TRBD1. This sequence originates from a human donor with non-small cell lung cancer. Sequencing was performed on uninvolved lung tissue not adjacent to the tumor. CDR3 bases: TGTGCCAGCAGCTTAGTAGGACAGGGCGCCTACGAGCAGTACTTC. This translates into CASSLVGQGAYEQYF.